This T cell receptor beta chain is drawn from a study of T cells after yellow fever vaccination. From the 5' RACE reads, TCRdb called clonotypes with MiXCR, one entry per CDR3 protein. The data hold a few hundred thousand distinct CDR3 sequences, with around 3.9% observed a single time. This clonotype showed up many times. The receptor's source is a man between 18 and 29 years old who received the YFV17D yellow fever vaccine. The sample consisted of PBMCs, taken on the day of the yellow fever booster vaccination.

CDR3 sequence reads: CASSQGSGGSPYEQYF. The DNA for the CDR3 is TGCGCCAGCAGCCAAGGTTCGGGGGGCAGTCCCTACGAGCAGTACTTC. The chain combines TRBV4-3 with TRBJ2-7; D may be TRBD2 (7 bases). V was clipped by 1 base and J by 2 bases, with 15 bases between them. Per germline, CDR1 LGHNA and CDR2 YSLEER. The CDR3 is 16 residues long.